These 23 T cell receptor beta chains originate from one sample sequenced in a study of blood T cell repertoires in COVID-19. Using immunoSEQ multiplex PCR, the repertoire was profiled, and TCRdb retains in-frame clones only, with some absent. The table has roughly 140,000 clones, about 85% seen once. The material sequenced was peripheral blood. All receptors come from a woman aged 40 to 50 with active or convalescent COVID-19.

This sequence joins TRBV5-1 and TRBJ2-5; TRBD2 aligns across 14 bases. This CDR3 contains 15 residues. V was clipped by 3 bases and J by 5 bases; unmatched bases: 3. Germline-derived CDR1 and CDR2 are SGHRS and YFSETQ. In DNA, the CDR3 is TGCGCCAGCAGCTCGACTAGCGGGAGGGACGAGACCCAGTACTTC. Residues: CASSSTSGRDETQYF. The variable domain in full, with the rest retrieved from reference TRBV5-1 and TRBJ2-5, is KAGVTQTPRYLIKTRGQQVTLSCSPISGHRSVSWYQQTPGQGLQFLFEYFSETQRNKGNFPGRFSGRQFSNSRSEMNVSTLELGDSALYLCASSSTSGRDETQYFGPGTRLLVL.

J is TRBJ1-1 and V is TRBV28; 12 positions agree with TRBD1. V lost 11 bases to trimming and J lost 6 bases; unmatched junction nucleotides: 10. The germline gives CDR1 MDHEN, CDR2 SYDVKM. This CDR3 spans 14 amino acids. The CDR3 spells CAGRDRGRVAEAFF. The CDR3 DNA reads TGTGCCGGCCGGGACAGGGGGCGCGTCGCTGAAGCTTTCTTT.

This clone was detected only a few times. The gene calls are TRBV11-2 and TRBJ1-3, with D perhaps matching TRBD1 (6 bases). Trimming stripped 5 bases from V and 11 bases from J, with 13 bases between. Looked up from germline, CDR1 is SGHAT and CDR2 is FQNNGV. The CDR3 totals 12 residues. CDR3 sequence (DNA): TGTGCCAGCAGCCCAGGGACACAACCCATATATTTT. Protein: CASSPGTQPIYF.

V gene TRBV5-1 combines with J gene TRBJ2-2, with a possible D match to TRBD2 (6 bases). This CDR3 comprises 14 residues. Trimming left V 1 base short and J 4 bases short, with 8 bases between. Germline V gives CDR1 SGHRS, CDR2 YFSETQ. CDR3 DNA sequence: TGCGCCAGCAGCTTGACGGGAGCCACCGGGGAGCTGTTTTTT. This translates into CASSLTGATGELFF.

This chain connects TRBV27 to TRBJ2-3; TRBD2 matches 13 bases. V trimming: 3 bases; J trimming: 0 bases; junction bases outside the gene matches: 9. Germline CDR1 is MNHEY and CDR2 is SMNVEV (reference sequence). CDR3 length: 19 residues. CDR3 region: CASSFSFPGLAGSTDTQYF. CDR3 in DNA: TGTGCCAGCAGTTTTTCGTTCCCGGGACTAGCGGGGAGCACAGATACGCAGTATTTT.

V usage is TRBV28 and J usage is TRBJ2-3; 8 bases align to TRBD1. The CDR3 totals 15 residues. V gave up 3 bases and J gave up 4 bases; unmatched junction bases: 6. The germline V gene has CDR1 MDHEN and CDR2 SYDVKM. The CDR3: CASSFRQGAADTQYF. The CDR3 DNA reads as TGTGCCAGCAGTTTCCGCCAGGGGGCGGCAGATACGCAGTATTTT.

J is TRBJ1-1 and V is TRBV27; a weak D match, TRBD1 (5 bases). The CDR3 extends over 16 amino acids. Trimming took 7 bases from V and 1 from J, leaving 19 bases between them. Germline assignment: CDR1 MNHEY and CDR2 SMNVEV (reference sequence). The CDR3 sequence: CASTLFPGTGNTEAFF. In DNA form, the CDR3 reads TGTGCCAGCACCCTATTCCCCGGGACTGGGAACACTGAAGCTTTCTTT.

The gene calls are TRBV10-3 and TRBJ2-1; TRBD2 agrees at 11 bases. Looked up from germline, CDR1 is ENHRY and CDR2 is SYGVKD. J was trimmed by 7 bases and V by 0 bases; bases with no gene match: 8. The CDR3 loop spans 17 amino acids. In DNA, the CDR3 is TGTGCCATCAGTGAGTCGAGTCTAGCGGGAGGCAATAATGAGCAGTTCTTC. This codes for CAISESSLAGGNNEQFF.

The sample holds one count of this clone. The chain uses TRBV6-2 or TRBV6-3 and TRBJ1-1; tentatively, D is TRBD1 (5 bases). This CDR3 spans 15 amino acids. V was trimmed by 2 bases and J by 7 bases, leaving 17 bases between them. Germline V gene data show CDR1 as MNHEY and CDR2 as SVGEGT. The CDR3 region is CASSYPGHTKSEAFF. DNA of the CDR3: TGTGCCAGCAGTTACCCCGGACACACCAAAAGTGAAGCTTTCTTT.

This chain joins TRBV5-1 and TRBJ2-5, with 8 positions matching TRBD2. Germline trimming cut 7 bases from V and 3 bases from J; bases unmatched to any gene: 11. Germline V gene sequence: CDR1 SGHRS, CDR2 YFSETQ. This CDR3 contains 15 residues. The CDR3, as DNA: TGCGCCAGCTCCGTTGGAGCGGGGGCCGAAGAGACCCAGTACTTC. It specifies CASSVGAGAEETQYF.

This clone was seen a handful of times. The J gene is TRBJ1-2, the V gene TRBV7-2, with 8 bases matching TRBD1. Germline CDR1 is SGHTA and CDR2 is FQGNSA. V dropped 5 bases and J dropped 5; count of bases not matched to a gene: 13. This CDR3 comprises 16 residues. CDR3 sequence: CASSLKWTGQGYGYTF. The DNA of the CDR3 is TGTGCCAGCAGCCTGAAATGGACAGGGCAGGGATATGGCTACACCTTC.

The V gene is TRBV5-1, the J gene TRBJ2-3, with TRBD2 matching over 9 bases. Germline assignment: CDR1 SGHRS and CDR2 YFSETQ. The V segment lost 5 bases and the J segment 5 bases; nucleotides outside the gene matches: 9. CDR3 size: 15 residues. The CDR3 coding sequence is TGCGCCAGCAGGAGAGCGGGGGGCGGCGGAGATACGCAGTATTTT. Translation: CASRRAGGGGDTQYF. Based on the CDR3 plus reference TRBV5-1 and TRBJ2-3, the full variable domain is KAGVTQTPRYLIKTRGQQVTLSCSPISGHRSVSWYQQTPGQGLQFLFEYFSETQRNKGNFPGRFSGRQFSNSRSEMNVSTLELGDSALYLCASRRAGGGGDTQYFGPGTRLTVL.

The V gene is TRBV3-1 (or the pseudogene TRBV3-2), the J gene TRBJ1-6, with no clear D. This CDR3 spans 14 amino acids. Germline assignment: CDR1 LGHDT and CDR2 YNNKEL (reference sequence). The V gene lost 0 bases and the J gene lost 10 bases, with 10 bases spanning the gap. In DNA form, the CDR3 reads TGTGCCAGCAGCCAAGACGGCTCACAGTCACCCCTCCACTTT. Its translation is CASSQDGSQSPLHF.

CDR3 amino acids: CASSQWQGKGGYTF. The CDR3 region has the DNA TGTGCCAGCAGCCAGTGGCAGGGGAAGGGTGGCTACACCTTC. The rearrangement uses TRBV14 and TRBJ1-2; perhaps TRBD1 as D (6 bases). Germline CDR1 SGHDN, CDR2 FVKESK. The CDR3 spans 14 residues. V gave up 3 bases and J gave up 7 bases, with 15 bases separating them.

This chain uses TRBV28 with TRBJ2-1, with 9 bases that match TRBD2. Per germline, CDR1 MDHEN and CDR2 SYDVKM. V was pared by 8 bases and J by 3 bases, with 5 bases of the junction left unmatched. The CDR3 totals 14 residues. CDR3 protein: CASQTSGLYNEQFF. As DNA, the CDR3 is TGTGCCAGCCAGACTAGCGGCCTCTACAATGAGCAGTTCTTC.

V usage is TRBV4-1 and J usage is TRBJ2-1; TRBD2 matches 12 bases. The trim removed 0 bases at V and 4 bases at J, leaving 7 bases unmatched. The CDR3 contains 18 residues. In germline, CDR1 is MGHRA, CDR2 YSYEKL. The CDR3 coding sequence is TGCGCCAGCAGCCAAGATGGCGGGACTAGCGGGTTGTACAATGAGCAGTTCTTC. It yields the protein CASSQDGGTSGLYNEQFF.

This chain links TRBV5-4 with TRBJ1-1, with 7 nucleotides matching TRBD1. The CDR3 extends over 15 amino acids. The trim removed 0 bases at V and 3 bases at J, leaving 5 bases unmatched. The germline gives CDR1 SGHNT, CDR2 YYREEE (reference sequence). CDR3 protein: CASSLGQGLYTEAFF. Written as DNA, the CDR3 is TGTGCCAGCAGCTTGGGACAGGGCTTGTACACTGAAGCTTTCTTT.

The gene calls are TRBV6-6 and TRBJ1-5, with D tentatively TRBD1 (6 bases). This CDR3 region has 16 residues. Trimming left V 0 bases short and J 3 bases short, with 12 bases between. Per germline, CDR1 MNHNY and CDR2 SVGAGI (reference sequence). This CDR3 reads CASSYSAGGPNQPQHF. CDR3 nucleotide sequence: TGTGCCAGCAGTTACTCGGCGGGGGGGCCCAATCAGCCCCAGCATTTT.

J is TRBJ1-5 and V is TRBV5-1; the D gene is possibly TRBD1 (6 bases). V was trimmed by 4 bases and J by 3 bases, leaving 14 bases between them. The CDR3 runs 15 residues. From germline, CDR1 is SGHRS and CDR2 YFSETQ. The CDR3 protein is CASSVTTGPNQPQHF. For the CDR3, the DNA is TGCGCCAGCAGCGTAACCACAGGGCCCAATCAGCCCCAGCATTTT.

V usage is TRBV10-3 and J usage is TRBJ2-1; D unclear. V gave up 4 bases and J gave up 0 bases, with 10 bases separating them. Germline V CDR1 and CDR2: ENHRY, SYGVKD. This CDR3 is 15 amino acids long. The CDR3 DNA sequence: TGTGCCATCAGTGGTCTGGCTAGCTCCTACAATGAGCAGTTCTTC. Translation gives CAISGLASSYNEQFF.

The chain recombines TRBV15 with TRBJ2-3; 9 bases map to TRBD1. Germline CDR1 and CDR2: LNHNV and YYDKDF (reference sequence). The length of the CDR3 is 15 residues. V was clipped by 2 bases and J by 1 base; unmatched bases: 1. CDR3 residues: CATSRWTGGTDTQYF. In nucleotides, the CDR3 is TGTGCCACCAGCAGATGGACAGGGGGCACAGATACGCAGTATTTT.

This rearrangement joins TRBV14 to TRBJ2-3; D unclear. Germline loops: CDR1 SGHDN, CDR2 FVKESK. This CDR3 region has 12 residues. Deletions cut 4 bases from V and 4 bases from J, with 6 bases between. CDR3 in amino acids: CASSPVPDTQYF. DNA for the CDR3: TGTGCCAGCAGCCCGGTTCCAGATACGCAGTATTTT. Full variable domain (outside the CDR3, taken from reference TRBV14 and TRBJ2-3): EAGVTQFPSHSVIEKGQTVTLRCDPISGHDNLYWYRRVMGKEIKFLLHFVKESKQDESGMPNNRFLAERTGGTYSTLKVQPAELEDSGVYFCASSPVPDTQYFGPGTRLTVL.

The genes are TRBV2 and TRBJ2-7, with a tentative D call TRBD2 (6 bases). This CDR3 has 14 amino acids. V was shortened by 6 bases and J by 0 bases, with 12 bases between the two germline ends. Germline-derived CDR1 and CDR2 are SNHLY and FYNNEI. This CDR3 reads CASRGTSSSYEQYF. CDR3 sequence (DNA): TGTGCCAGCAGGGGGACTTCGAGCTCCTACGAGCAGTACTTC.